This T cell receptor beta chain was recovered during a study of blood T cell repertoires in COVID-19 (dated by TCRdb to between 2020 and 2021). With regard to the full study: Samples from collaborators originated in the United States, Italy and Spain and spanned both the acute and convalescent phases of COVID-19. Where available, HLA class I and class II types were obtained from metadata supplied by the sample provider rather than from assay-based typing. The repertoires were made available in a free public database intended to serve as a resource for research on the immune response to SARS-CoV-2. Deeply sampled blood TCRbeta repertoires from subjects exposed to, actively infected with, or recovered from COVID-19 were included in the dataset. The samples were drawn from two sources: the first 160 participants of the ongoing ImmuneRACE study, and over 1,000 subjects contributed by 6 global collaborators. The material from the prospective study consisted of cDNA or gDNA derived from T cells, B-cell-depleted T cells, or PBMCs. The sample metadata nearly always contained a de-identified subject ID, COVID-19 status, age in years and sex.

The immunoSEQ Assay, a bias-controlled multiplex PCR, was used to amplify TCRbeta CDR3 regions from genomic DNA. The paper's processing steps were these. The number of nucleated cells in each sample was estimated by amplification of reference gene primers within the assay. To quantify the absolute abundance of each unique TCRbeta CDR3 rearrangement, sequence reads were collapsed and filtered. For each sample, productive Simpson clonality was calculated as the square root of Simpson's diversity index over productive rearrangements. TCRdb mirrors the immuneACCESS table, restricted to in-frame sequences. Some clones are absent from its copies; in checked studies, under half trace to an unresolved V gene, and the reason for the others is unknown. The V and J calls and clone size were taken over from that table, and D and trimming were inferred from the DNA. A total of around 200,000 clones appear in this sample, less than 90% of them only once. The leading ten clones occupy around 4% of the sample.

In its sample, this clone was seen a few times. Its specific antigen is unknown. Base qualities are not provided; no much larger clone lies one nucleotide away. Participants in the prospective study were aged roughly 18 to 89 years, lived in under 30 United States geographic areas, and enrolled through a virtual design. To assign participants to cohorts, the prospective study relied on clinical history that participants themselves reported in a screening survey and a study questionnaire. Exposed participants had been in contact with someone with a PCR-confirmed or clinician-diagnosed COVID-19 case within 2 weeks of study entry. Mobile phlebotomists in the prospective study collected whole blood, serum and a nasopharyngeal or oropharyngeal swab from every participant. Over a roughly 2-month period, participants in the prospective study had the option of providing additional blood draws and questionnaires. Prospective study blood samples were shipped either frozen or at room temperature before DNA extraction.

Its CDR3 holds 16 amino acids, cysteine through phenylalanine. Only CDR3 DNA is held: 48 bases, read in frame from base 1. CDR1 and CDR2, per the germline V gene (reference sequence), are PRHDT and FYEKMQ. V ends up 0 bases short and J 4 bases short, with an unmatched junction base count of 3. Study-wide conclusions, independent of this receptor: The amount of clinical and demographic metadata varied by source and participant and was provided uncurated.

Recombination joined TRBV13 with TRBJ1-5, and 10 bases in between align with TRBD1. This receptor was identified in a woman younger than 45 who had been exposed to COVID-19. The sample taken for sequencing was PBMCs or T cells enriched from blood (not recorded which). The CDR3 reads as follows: CASSLGTGGANQPQHF. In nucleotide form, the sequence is TGTGCCAGCAGCTTAGGGACAGGGGGCGCGAATCAGCCCCAGCATTTT.